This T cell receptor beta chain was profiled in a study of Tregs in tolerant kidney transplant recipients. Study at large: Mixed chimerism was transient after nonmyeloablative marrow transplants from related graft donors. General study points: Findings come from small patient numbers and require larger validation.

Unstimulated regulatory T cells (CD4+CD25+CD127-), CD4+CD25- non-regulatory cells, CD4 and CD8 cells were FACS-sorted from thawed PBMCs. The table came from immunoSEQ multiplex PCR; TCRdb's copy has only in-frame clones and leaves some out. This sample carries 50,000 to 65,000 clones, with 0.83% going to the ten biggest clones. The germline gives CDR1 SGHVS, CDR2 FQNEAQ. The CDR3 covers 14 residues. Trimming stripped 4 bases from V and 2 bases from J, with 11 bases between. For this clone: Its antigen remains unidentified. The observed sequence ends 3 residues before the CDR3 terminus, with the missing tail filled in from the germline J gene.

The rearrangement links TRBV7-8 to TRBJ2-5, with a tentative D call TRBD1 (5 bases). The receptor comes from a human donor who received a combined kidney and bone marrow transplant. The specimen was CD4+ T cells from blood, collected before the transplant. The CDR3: CASSSQAPQETQYF. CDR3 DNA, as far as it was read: TGTGCCAGCAGCTCACAGGCCCCACAAGAGACC.